Listed here are 14 T cell receptor beta chains from one sample, sequenced in a study of shared T cell receptors in the human thymus. TCRdb's table, derived via immunoSEQ multiplex PCR, lists solely in-frame clones and lacks some. The sample has 600,000 or so clones, more than 70% seen once. The sample was also linked to a second study, of human thymus T cells.

The sample was thymocytes. The origin of the receptors is a boy in the first two years of life with a congenital heart defect.

V is TRBV5-5 and J is TRBJ2-3; 8 bases are a match to TRBD2. V gave up 5 bases and J gave up 3 bases; unmatched junction bases: 8. The CDR3 contains 15 residues. Germline V lookup: CDR1 SGHKS, CDR2 YYEKEE (reference sequence). CDR3 region: CASSLAGGLTDTQYF. The DNA of the CDR3 is TGTGCCAGCAGTCTTGCGGGGGGCCTGACAGATACGCAGTATTTT.

This clone was seen once. The chain couples TRBV18 to TRBJ1-6, with 8 bases matching TRBD1. This CDR3 is 17 amino acids long. The trim removed 4 bases at V and 7 bases at J, leaving 12 bases unmatched. Germline loops: CDR1 KGHSH, CDR2 LQKENI. The DNA of the CDR3 is TGTGCCAGCTCACAGATACAGGGGGGTAAGAGGAATTCACCCCTCCACTTT. This sequence encodes CASSQIQGGKRNSPLHF.

J is TRBJ1-1 and V is TRBV5-4, with 7 bases aligning to TRBD1. This CDR3 spans 18 amino acids. Per germline, CDR1 SGHNT and CDR2 YYREEE (reference sequence). J gave up 5 bases and V 2 bases, and 18 bases lay outside the gene matches. The CDR3 spells CASSFRGSGEAGETEAFF. The CDR3, as DNA: TGTGCCAGCAGCTTCAGGGGGTCAGGGGAGGCTGGAGAAACTGAAGCTTTCTTT.

The chain employs TRBV7-9 and TRBJ2-1; D may be TRBD2 (5 bases). V lost 1 base and J 5 bases, leaving 15 bases between the germline ends. Per the germline V gene, CDR1 is SEHNR and CDR2 is FQNEAQ (reference sequence). CDR3 length: 16 residues. The chain's CDR3 is CASSLDRDHWDNEQFF. The CDR3 coding sequence is TGTGCCAGCAGCTTAGACCGGGATCATTGGGACAATGAGCAGTTCTTC.

The V and J genes are TRBV4-3 and TRBJ2-7, with D perhaps matching TRBD1 (5 bases). Trimming pared 0 bases from V and 3 bases from J, leaving 15 bases between. The CDR3 has 16 residues. Germline-derived CDR1 and CDR2 are LGHNA and YSLEER. CDR3 in amino acids: CASSQEARRDSYEQYF. CDR3 DNA: TGCGCCAGCAGCCAAGAAGCGCGCAGGGATAGCTACGAGCAGTACTTC.

This chain links TRBV18 with TRBJ2-7; TRBD1 might be the D (6 bases). Trimming removed 2 bases at V and 5 bases at J, with 10 bases between. The CDR3 contains 13 residues. The V gene's germline CDR1 is KGHSH and CDR2 LQKENI. The DNA of the CDR3 is TGTGCCAGCTCACCAGCAGGGGACAACGAGCAGTACTTC. It encodes CASSPAGDNEQYF.

The rearrangement joins TRBV5-1 to TRBJ2-3; 13 nucleotides agree with TRBD2. This CDR3 has 19 amino acids. V was clipped by 7 bases and J by 2 bases; unmatched bases: 16. Germline V CDR1 and CDR2: SGHRS, YFSETQ. CDR3 amino acids: CASCSPGTSGTESTDTQYF. DNA for the CDR3: TGCGCCAGCTGCTCCCCCGGGACTAGCGGGACCGAGTCCACAGATACGCAGTATTTT.

This clone showed up just once. The rearrangement links TRBV11-2 to TRBJ2-7; D is perhaps TRBD2 (5 bases). CDR3 length: 17 residues. Germline V lookup: CDR1 SGHAT, CDR2 FQNNGV. V was cut by 5 bases and J by 2 bases, with 22 bases left in between. The CDR3 DNA is TGTGCCAGCAGCCTTACTCCAGGACTTCTCGATCCCTACGAGCAGTACTTC. Its translation: CASSLTPGLLDPYEQYF.

This rearrangement joins TRBV5-4 to TRBJ1-6; D perhaps matches TRBD1 (5 bases). V lost 4 bases and J 9 bases, leaving 20 bases between the germline ends. CDR3 length: 16 amino acids. Germline V gene lookup returns CDR1 SGHNT and CDR2 YYREEE (reference sequence). The CDR3 DNA sequence: TGTGCCAGCAGCCGCTTTAACAGGAAACGGAGTTCACCCCTCCACTTT. This codes for CASSRFNRKRSSPLHF. Supplemented by reference TRBV5-4 and TRBJ1-6, the full variable domain reads ETGVTQSPTHLIKTRGQQVTLRCSSQSGHNTVSWYQQALGQGPQFIFQYYREEENGRGNFPPRFSGLQFPNYSSELNVNALELDDSALYLCASSRFNRKRSSPLHFGNGTRLTVT.

This clone was seen more than once but under ten times. The CDR3 reads CASSQESEASGRCEQYF. In DNA, the CDR3 is TGTGCCAGCAGCCAAGAAAGCGAGGCTAGCGGGAGGTGCGAGCAGTACTTC. The V call is TRBV14, the J call TRBJ2-7; 11 bases agree with TRBD2. Germline CDR1 and CDR2: SGHDN and FVKESK. V was clipped by 0 bases and J by 6 bases; unmatched bases: 10. This CDR3 is built from 17 residues.

This clone was detected once. CDR3 sequence reads: CASSCDGTSGSYEQYF. The CDR3 nucleotides read TGTGCCAGCAGCTGCGACGGGACTAGCGGATCCTACGAGCAGTACTTC. V gene TRBV5-6 combines with J gene TRBJ2-7, with TRBD2 matching 11 bases. In germline, CDR1 is SGHDT, CDR2 YYEEEE. CDR3 size: 16 residues. V shed 3 bases and J 1 base; nucleotides not matched to a gene: 6.

The chain couples TRBV6-1 to TRBJ1-4; D is unresolved. Germline V lookup: CDR1 MNHNS, CDR2 SASEGT. The CDR3 has 14 residues. The germline V and J ends were trimmed by 6 bases and 6 bases, with 14 bases remaining between them. The CDR3 DNA is TGTGCCAGCAGGGAGATTACACCGCATGAAAAACTGTTTTTT. Protein: CASREITPHEKLFF.

The V call is TRBV5-8, the J call TRBJ2-3; 9 bases match TRBD1. This CDR3 has 18 residues. Germline assignment: CDR1 SGHTS and CDR2 YDEGEE. J was trimmed by 2 bases and V by 5 bases; bases with no gene match: 15. CDR3: CASRPGTGNEGATDTQYF. Written as DNA, the CDR3 is TGTGCCAGCAGGCCCGGGACAGGGAACGAGGGGGCCACAGATACGCAGTATTTT.

The chain combines TRBV6-6 with TRBJ1-5; a possible D gene is TRBD1 (6 bases). This CDR3 comprises 15 residues. Germline assignment: CDR1 MNHNY and CDR2 SVGAGI (reference sequence). V dropped 4 bases and J dropped 3 bases, with 13 bases sitting between them. The CDR3 protein is CASSSLGQTNQPQHF. CDR3 in DNA: TGTGCCAGCAGTTCCCTCGGACAGACCAATCAGCCCCAGCATTTT.